These 5 T cell receptor beta chains were sequenced from one sample in a study of identical twins. TCRdb redid the calling of the 5' RACE reads with MiXCR, one entry per CDR3 protein. The sample has 150,000 or so distinct CDR3 sequences, around 3.4% seen once. The sample was memory T cells sorted from blood. The receptor set was obtained from a man aged 18 to 29 in good health.

In its sample, this clonotype was seen many times. The rearrangement joins TRBV18 to TRBJ2-5, with no clear D. Germline V gene data show CDR1 as KGHSH and CDR2 as LQKENI. V lost 3 bases to trimming and J lost 1 base, with 3 bases between them. The CDR3 sequence is 12 residues long. CDR3 in DNA: TGTGCCAGCTCACCGATCCAAGAGACCCAGTACTTC. Translated: CASSPIQETQYF.

This clonotype was recorded at least ten times. The J gene is TRBJ2-1, the V gene TRBV20-1, with 9 bases matching TRBD2. Unmatched junction bases numbered 9, after V lost 7 bases and J lost 2 bases. This CDR3 is built from 15 residues. Germline CDR1 reads DFQATT; CDR2 reads SNEGSKA (reference sequence). The CDR3 spells CSVQGSGGTYNEQFF. In DNA, the CDR3 is TGCAGTGTACAGGGTAGCGGGGGCACCTACAATGAGCAGTTCTTC.

This clonotype was seen many times. The CDR3 region has the DNA TGCAGTGCTAGAGATGGAGGGACCGCCAGCTCCTATAATTCACCCCTCCACTTT. Translation gives CSARDGGTASSYNSPLHF. The chain combines TRBV20-1 with TRBJ1-6; the D gene is possibly TRBD1 (5 bases). V lost 0 bases, J lost 0 bases, and 15 bases lay in between. Germline CDR1 and CDR2: DFQATT and SNEGSKA (reference sequence). The CDR3 contains 18 residues.

The rearrangement uses TRBV7-9 and TRBJ2-3; 9 bases line up with TRBD1. With V trimmed by 5 bases and J by 3 bases, 6 bases remained unmatched. The CDR3 contains 15 residues. Germline V gene data show CDR1 as SEHNR and CDR2 as FQNEAQ (reference sequence). The CDR3 region is CASSPAGQGTDTQYF. The DNA for the CDR3 is TGTGCCAGCAGCCCAGCCGGACAGGGGACAGATACGCAGTATTTT. Full variable domain (rest looked up from reference TRBV7-9 and TRBJ2-3): DTGVSQNPRHKITKRGQNVTFRCDPISEHNRLYWYRQTLGQGPEFLTYFQNEAQLEKSRLLSDRFSAERPKGSFSTLEIQRTEQGDSAMYLCASSPAGQGTDTQYFGPGTRLTVL.

This clonotype has a count of ten or more. V gene TRBV6-2 or TRBV6-3 combines with J gene TRBJ2-7, with 9 bases lining up with TRBD1. V shed 7 bases and J 0 bases; nucleotides not matched to a gene: 7. CDR3 length: 15 residues. CDR1 is MNHEY, CDR2 SVGEGT, per germline. CDR3 sequence: CASKTGQGDSYEQYF. The CDR3 region has the DNA TGTGCCAGCAAAACGGGACAGGGCGACTCCTACGAGCAGTACTTC.